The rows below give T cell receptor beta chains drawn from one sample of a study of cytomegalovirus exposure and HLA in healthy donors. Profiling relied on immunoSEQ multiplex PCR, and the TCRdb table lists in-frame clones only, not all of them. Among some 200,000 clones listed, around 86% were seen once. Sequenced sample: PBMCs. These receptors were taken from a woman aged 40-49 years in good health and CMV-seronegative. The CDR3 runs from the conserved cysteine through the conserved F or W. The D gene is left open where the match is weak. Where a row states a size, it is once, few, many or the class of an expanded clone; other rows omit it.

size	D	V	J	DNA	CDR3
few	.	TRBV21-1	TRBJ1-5	TGTGCCAGCAGTTTCGCGGGTAATCAGCCCCAGCATTTT	CASSFAGNQPQHF
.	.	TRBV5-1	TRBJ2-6	TGCGCCAGCAGCTTGGATGCCGGGTCCCCCTCTGGGGCCAACGTCCTGACTTTC	CASSLDAGSPSGANVLTF
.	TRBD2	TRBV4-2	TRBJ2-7	TGTGCCAGCAGCCAGAAACCGGCGGGGGGCTTGGGCTACGAGCAGTACTTC	CASSQKPAGGLGYEQYF
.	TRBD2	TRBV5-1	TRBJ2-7	TGCGCCAGCAGCTTGGACGCTAGCGGACCCTACGAGCAGTACTTC	CASSLDASGPYEQYF
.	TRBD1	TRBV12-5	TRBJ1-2	TGTGCTAGTGACAAGGCAGGGGGCAAGCGAGGCTACACCTTC	CASDKAGGKRGYTF
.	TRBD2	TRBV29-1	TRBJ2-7	TGCAGCGTTGCGGGGGGGTCTCGATACGAGCAGTACTTC	CSVAGGSRYEQYF
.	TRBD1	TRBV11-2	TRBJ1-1	TGTGCCAGCAGCCGGACAGGGGTGAACACTGAAGCTTTCTTT	CASSRTGVNTEAFF
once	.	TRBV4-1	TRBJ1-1	TGCGCCAGCAGCCAAGTGGAGGGAAACACTGAAGCTTTCTTT	CASSQVEGNTEAFF
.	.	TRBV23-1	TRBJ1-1	TGCGCCAGCAGTCAAAGGTCGGAGGGACCATTGAACACTGAAGCTTTCTTT	CASSQRSEGPLNTEAFF
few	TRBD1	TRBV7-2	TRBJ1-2	TGTGCCAGCAGCTTAGGTGACAGGGTCTATGGCTACACCTTC	CASSLGDRVYGYTF
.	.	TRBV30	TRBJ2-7	TGTGCCTGGAGTGTACTAGTGGACGAGCAGTACTTC	CAWSVLVDEQYF
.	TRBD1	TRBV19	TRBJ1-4	TGTGCCAGTAGCAACAATCGAGGACAGGGAGATGAAAAACTGTTTTTT	CASSNNRGQGDEKLFF